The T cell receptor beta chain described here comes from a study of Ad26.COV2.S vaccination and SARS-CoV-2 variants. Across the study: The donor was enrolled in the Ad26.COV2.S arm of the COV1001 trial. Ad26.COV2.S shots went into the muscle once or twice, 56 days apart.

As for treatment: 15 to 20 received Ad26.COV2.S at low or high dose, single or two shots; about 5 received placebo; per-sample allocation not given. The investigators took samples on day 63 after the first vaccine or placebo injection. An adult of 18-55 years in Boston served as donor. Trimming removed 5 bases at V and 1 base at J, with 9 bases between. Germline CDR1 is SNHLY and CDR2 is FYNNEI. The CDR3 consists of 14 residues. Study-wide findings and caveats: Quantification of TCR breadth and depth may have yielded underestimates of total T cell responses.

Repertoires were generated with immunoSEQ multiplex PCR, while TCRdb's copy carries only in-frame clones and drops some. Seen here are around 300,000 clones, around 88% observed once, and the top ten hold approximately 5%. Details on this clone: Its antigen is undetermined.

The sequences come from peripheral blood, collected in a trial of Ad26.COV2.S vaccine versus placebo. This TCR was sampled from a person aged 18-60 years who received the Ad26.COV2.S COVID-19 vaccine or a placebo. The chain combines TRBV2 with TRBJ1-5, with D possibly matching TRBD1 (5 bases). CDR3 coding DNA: TGTGCCAGCAGTTATGACAGAAGCAATCAGCCCCAGCATTTT. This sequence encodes CASSYDRSNQPQHF.